This T cell receptor (beta chain) was observed in a study of cytomegalovirus exposure and HLA in healthy donors. General study results and limits: The likely origin of a cluster of highly shared sequence variants was a sequencing artifact. The majority of TCR sequences were rare, yet some public TCRs appeared in many donors.

60 Vbeta and 13 Jbeta primers were used in PCR. Measured with immunoSEQ multiplex PCR; TCRdb has only the in-frame clones, and not every one. The sample consists of some 120,000 clones, approximately 78% of them appearing once. The CDR3 totals 14 residues. Looked up from germline, CDR1 is LNHDA and CDR2 is SQIVND (reference sequence). J was trimmed by 2 bases and V by 5 bases; bases with no gene match: 2. To note about this clone: Its antigen is unidentified.

The receptor was derived from a man aged 40-50 years in good health and CMV-seronegative. Source material: PBMCs. This chain uses TRBV19 with TRBJ1-5, with TRBD1 matching over 8 bases. The CDR3 region is CASSLTGGNQPQHF. The CDR3 DNA reads as TGTGCCAGTAGTTTGACAGGGGGCAATCAGCCCCAGCATTTT.